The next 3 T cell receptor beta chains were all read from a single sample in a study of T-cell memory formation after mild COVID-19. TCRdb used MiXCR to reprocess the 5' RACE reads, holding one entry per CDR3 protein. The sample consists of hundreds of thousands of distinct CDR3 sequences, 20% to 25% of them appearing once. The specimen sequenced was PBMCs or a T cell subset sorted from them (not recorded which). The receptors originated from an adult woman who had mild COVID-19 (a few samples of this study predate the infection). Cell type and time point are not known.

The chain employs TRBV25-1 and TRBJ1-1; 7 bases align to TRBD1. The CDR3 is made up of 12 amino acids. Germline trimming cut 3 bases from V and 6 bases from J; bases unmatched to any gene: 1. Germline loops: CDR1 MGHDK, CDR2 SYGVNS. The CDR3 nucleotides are TGTGCCAGCAGTGACCAGGGGGCTGAAGCTTTCTTT. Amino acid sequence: CASSDQGAEAFF.

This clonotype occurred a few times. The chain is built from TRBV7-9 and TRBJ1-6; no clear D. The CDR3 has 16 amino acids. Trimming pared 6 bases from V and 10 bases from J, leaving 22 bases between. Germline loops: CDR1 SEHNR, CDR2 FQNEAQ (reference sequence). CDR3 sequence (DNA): TGTGCCAGCAGTCTCGGGTTCTCGGGGTTACAATCACCCCTCCACTTT. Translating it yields CASSLGFSGLQSPLHF.

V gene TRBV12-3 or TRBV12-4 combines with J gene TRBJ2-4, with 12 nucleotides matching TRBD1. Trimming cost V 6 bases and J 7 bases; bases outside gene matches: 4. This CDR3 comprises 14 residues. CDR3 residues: CASRGTGGANIQYF. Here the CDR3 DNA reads TGTGCCAGCAGAGGGACAGGGGGCGCCAACATTCAGTACTTC.